The 11 T cell receptor beta chains presented below share a single source sample, sequenced in a study of blood T cell repertoires in COVID-19. Sequencing used immunoSEQ multiplex PCR; TCRdb keeps in-frame clones, though not all of them. This sample yields some 240,000 clones, of which approximately 89% are seen a single time; about 2.9% belongs to the top ten. The sample consisted of PBMCs or T cells enriched from blood (not recorded which). Source of these receptors: a woman between 40 and 50 years old who had been exposed to COVID-19.

The V gene is TRBV4-1, the J gene TRBJ1-2, with TRBD1 matching 7 bases. Germline CDR1 and CDR2: MGHRA and YSYEKL. J gave up 4 bases and V 8 bases, and 7 bases lay outside the gene matches. This CDR3 has 13 amino acids. CDR3 in amino acids: CASSRDSIYGYTF. In DNA form, the CDR3 reads TGCGCCAGCTCTCGGGACAGTATCTATGGCTACACCTTC.

The chain recombines TRBV10-3 with TRBJ2-3; the match to TRBD1 covers 9 bases. Germline-derived CDR1 and CDR2 are ENHRY and SYGVKD. The CDR3 contains 14 residues. V gave up 5 bases and J gave up 2 bases; unmatched junction bases: 2. The CDR3 sequence is CAISRTGVTDTQYF. DNA for the CDR3: TGTGCCATCAGTAGGACAGGGGTCACAGATACGCAGTATTTT.

The chain has TRBV11-3 and TRBJ1-3; D is ambiguous. Germline V gene data show CDR1 as SGHNT and CDR2 as YENEEA. This CDR3 comprises 11 residues. The ends were cut back, 5 bases at V and 3 bases at J, with 2 bases in the middle. The CDR3 sequence is CASSLGNTIYF. As DNA, the CDR3 is TGTGCCAGCAGCCTTGGAAACACCATATATTTT.

This chain uses TRBV6-5 with TRBJ2-2, with 10 bases that match TRBD1. The CDR3 has 14 residues. The trim removed 6 bases at V and 8 bases at J, leaving 6 bases unmatched. Germline loops: CDR1 MNHEY, CDR2 SVGAGI. The CDR3 DNA reads TGTGCCAGCAGCTCGGGACAGGGGATAGGGGAGCTGTTTTTT. It is translated as CASSSGQGIGELFF.

The V and J genes are TRBV4-3 and TRBJ2-7; TRBD1 agrees at 10 bases. V was clipped by 4 bases and J by 5 bases; unmatched bases: 5. Germline-derived CDR1 and CDR2 are LGHNA and YSLEER. The CDR3 totals 14 residues. CDR3: CASSPRQGAHEQYF. The DNA of the CDR3 is TGCGCCAGCAGCCCGAGACAGGGGGCCCACGAGCAGTACTTC.

This chain links TRBV13 with TRBJ1-1; unclear D gene. Germline V lookup: CDR1 PRHDT, CDR2 FYEKMQ (reference sequence). The CDR3 runs to 11 residues. V was pared by 5 bases and J by 8 bases, with 9 bases between. The CDR3 coding sequence is TGTGCCAGCAGCGCCGGGATCGAAGCTTTCTTT. This gives the protein CASSAGIEAFF.

This clone was counted many times. J is TRBJ1-5 and V is TRBV5-6; perhaps TRBD1 as D (5 bases). The germline V and J ends were trimmed by 4 bases and 4 bases, with 15 bases remaining between them. The germline gives CDR1 SGHDT, CDR2 YYEEEE. This CDR3 is 15 amino acids long. DNA for the CDR3: TGTGCCAGCAGCATACGGCAGGGAGGGAATCAGCCCCAGCATTTT. It specifies CASSIRQGGNQPQHF.

The CDR3 DNA reads TGTGCCAGCAGCTCAGGGTATGGCTACACCTTC. Amino acid sequence: CASSSGYGYTF. The V and J genes are TRBV12-3 or TRBV12-4 and TRBJ1-2; weak D call: TRBD1 (5 bases). The CDR3 contains 11 residues. The V end lost 6 bases, the J end lost 5 bases, and 7 bases lay between the germline ends.

The V gene is TRBV30, the J gene TRBJ2-3; D is possibly TRBD1 (6 bases). This CDR3 is 13 amino acids long. Trimming stripped 6 bases from V and 10 bases from J, with 20 bases between. Germline CDR1 is GTSNPN and CDR2 is SVGIG (reference sequence). Here the CDR3 reads CACSWDTPFAQYF. The CDR3 coding sequence is TGTGCCTGCTCCTGGGACACCCCATTTGCGCAGTATTTT.

CDR3 in amino acids: CASSDPDSANYGYTF. The CDR3 coding sequence is TGTGCCAGCAGTGACCCCGATTCAGCTAACTATGGCTACACCTTC. The chain joins TRBV2 to TRBJ1-2; D gene uncertain. The germline V gene encodes CDR1 SNHLY and CDR2 FYNNEI. V lost 3 bases and J 0 bases, leaving 11 bases between the germline ends. This CDR3 has 15 residues.

The chain recombines TRBV4-3 with TRBJ2-7; 8 bases align to TRBD2. This CDR3 is 18 amino acids long. After removal of 0 bases from V and 0 bases from J, the junction contained 10 bases not matched to a gene. In germline, CDR1 is LGHNA, CDR2 YSLEER. The CDR3 here is CASSQEAAAGTSSYEQYF. CDR3 coding DNA: TGCGCCAGCAGCCAAGAAGCTGCGGCCGGGACTAGCTCCTACGAGCAGTACTTC.